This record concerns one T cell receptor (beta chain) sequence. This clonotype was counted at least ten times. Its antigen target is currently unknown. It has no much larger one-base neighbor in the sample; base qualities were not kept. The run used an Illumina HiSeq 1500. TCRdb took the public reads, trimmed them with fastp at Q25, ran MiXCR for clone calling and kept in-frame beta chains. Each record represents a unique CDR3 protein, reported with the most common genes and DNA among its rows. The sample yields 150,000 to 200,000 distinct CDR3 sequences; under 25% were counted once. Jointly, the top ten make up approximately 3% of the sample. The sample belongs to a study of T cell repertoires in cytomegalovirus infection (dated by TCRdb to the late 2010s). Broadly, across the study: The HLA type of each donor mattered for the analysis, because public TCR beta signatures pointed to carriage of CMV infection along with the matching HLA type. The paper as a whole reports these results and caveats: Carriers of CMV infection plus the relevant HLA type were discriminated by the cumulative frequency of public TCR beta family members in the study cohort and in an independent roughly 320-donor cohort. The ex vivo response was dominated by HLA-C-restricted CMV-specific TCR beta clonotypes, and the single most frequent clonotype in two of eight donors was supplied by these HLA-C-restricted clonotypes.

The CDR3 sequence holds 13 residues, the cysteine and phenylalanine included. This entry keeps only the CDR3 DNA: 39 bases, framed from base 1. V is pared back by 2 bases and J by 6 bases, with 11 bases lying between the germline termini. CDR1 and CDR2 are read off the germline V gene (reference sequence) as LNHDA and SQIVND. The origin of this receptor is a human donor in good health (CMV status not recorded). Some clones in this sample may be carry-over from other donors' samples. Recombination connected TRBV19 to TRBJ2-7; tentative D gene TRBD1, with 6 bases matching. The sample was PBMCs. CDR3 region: CASSITGLSEQYF. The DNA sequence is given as TGTGCCAGTAGTATAACAGGGCTCAGCGAGCAGTACTTC.